One sample yielded the 5 T cell receptor beta chains listed below, sequenced in a study of blood T cell repertoires in COVID-19. The repertoire was sequenced with immunoSEQ multiplex PCR; TCRdb's copy has only in-frame clones and lacks some. The table includes about 40,000 clones, 88% detected once. Sequencing input: peripheral blood. The receptors were sampled from a woman in her 70s with acute or convalescent COVID-19.

This clone was observed once. This rearrangement joins TRBV4-3 to TRBJ1-2, with D perhaps matching TRBD1 (5 bases). V lost 1 base to trimming and J lost 5 bases, with 14 bases between them. CDR1 and CDR2 from the germline V gene are LGHNA and YSLEER. The CDR3 consists of 15 residues. The CDR3: CASSQGGTNFYGYTF. The CDR3 DNA reads as TGCGCCAGCAGCCAAGGGGGCACCAACTTTTATGGCTACACCTTC.

The chain carries TRBV11-2 and TRBJ2-1, with D possibly matching TRBD2 (5 bases). V dropped 2 bases and J dropped 9 bases, with 8 bases sitting between them. Germline CDR1 reads SGHAT; CDR2 reads FQNNGV. The CDR3 has 12 residues. CDR3 nucleotide sequence: TGTGCCAGCAGCTTACGGGGTGGTGAGCAGTTCTTC. Residues: CASSLRGGEQFF.

The chain is built from TRBV11-1 and TRBJ2-1; 8 nucleotides line up with TRBD2. With V trimmed by 5 bases and J by 5 bases, 8 bases remained unmatched. This CDR3 comprises 15 residues. Germline lookup yields CDR1 SGHAT and CDR2 FQDESV (reference sequence). Here the CDR3 reads CASSPPGLGDNEQFF. The CDR3 region has the DNA TGTGCCAGCAGCCCCCCGGGACTAGGCGACAATGAGCAGTTCTTC.

This clone was recorded only once. This sequence joins TRBV2 and TRBJ1-4; D is ambiguous. This CDR3 region has 15 residues. The V end lost 8 bases, the J end lost 0 bases, and 13 bases lay between the germline ends. The germline gives CDR1 SNHLY, CDR2 FYNNEI. CDR3: CASHRSRTTNEKLFF. The CDR3 DNA reads as TGTGCCAGCCACAGATCCAGGACAACTAATGAAAAACTGTTTTTT. Supplemented by reference TRBV2 and TRBJ1-4, the full variable domain reads EPEVTQTPSHQVTQMGQEVILRCVPISNHLYFYWYRQILGQKVEFLVSFYNNEISEKSEIFDDQFSVERPDGSNFTLKIRSTKLEDSAMYFCASHRSRTTNEKLFFGSGTQLSVL.

To note about this clone: This same CDR3 is encoded by further DNA sequences in the sample. The genes are TRBV11-3 and TRBJ2-5, with D perhaps matching TRBD2 (5 bases). In germline, CDR1 is SGHNT, CDR2 YENEEA. The CDR3 contains 13 residues. The germline V and J ends were trimmed by 3 bases and 5 bases, with 10 bases remaining between them. The CDR3 protein is CASSLRVGETQYF. In DNA form, the CDR3 reads TGTGCCAGCAGCTTGAGGGTAGGGGAGACCCAGTACTTC.